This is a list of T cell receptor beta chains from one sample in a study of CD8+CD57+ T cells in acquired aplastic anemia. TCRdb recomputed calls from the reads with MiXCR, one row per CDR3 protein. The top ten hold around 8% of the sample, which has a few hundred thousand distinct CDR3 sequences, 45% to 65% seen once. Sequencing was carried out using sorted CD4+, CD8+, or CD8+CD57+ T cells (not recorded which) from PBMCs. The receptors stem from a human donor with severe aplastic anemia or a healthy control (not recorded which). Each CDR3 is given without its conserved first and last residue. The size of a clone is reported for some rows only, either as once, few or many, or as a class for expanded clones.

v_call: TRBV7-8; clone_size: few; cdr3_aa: ASGGTDVTQPQH
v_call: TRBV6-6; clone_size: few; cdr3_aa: ASSPTSRLAGEGETQY
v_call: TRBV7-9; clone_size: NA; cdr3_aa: ASSLVAGATDTQY
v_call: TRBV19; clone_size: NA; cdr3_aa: ASSIAVTYGYT
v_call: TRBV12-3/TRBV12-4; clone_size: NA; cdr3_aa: ASTHKGGEALH
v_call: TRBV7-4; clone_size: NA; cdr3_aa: ASSLAQTGGNEAF
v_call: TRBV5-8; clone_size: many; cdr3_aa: ASSLRGATSTDTQY
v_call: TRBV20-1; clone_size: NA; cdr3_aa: SVARGRYEQY
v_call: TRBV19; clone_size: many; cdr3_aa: ASSIASGLAGMYNEQF
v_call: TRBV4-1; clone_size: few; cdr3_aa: ASSQGTAKGYT
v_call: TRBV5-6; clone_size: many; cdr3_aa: ASSGWTGDYEQY
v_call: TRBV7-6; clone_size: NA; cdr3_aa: ASSYRDLAYAGELF
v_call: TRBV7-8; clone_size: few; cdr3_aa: ASSLRGEQF
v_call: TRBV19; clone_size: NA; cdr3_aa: ASSQDAAGVEYEQY
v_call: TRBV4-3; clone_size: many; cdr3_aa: ASSQGGKRGDRNTGELF
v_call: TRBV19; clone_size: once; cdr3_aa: ASLRGRGNQPQH
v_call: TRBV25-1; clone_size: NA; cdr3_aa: ASSLLGQGITDTQY
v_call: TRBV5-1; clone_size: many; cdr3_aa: ASSLLRQGTEAF
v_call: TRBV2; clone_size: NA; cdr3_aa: ASNEAGLDEQY
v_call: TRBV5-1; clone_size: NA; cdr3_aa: ASLPGGGGETQY
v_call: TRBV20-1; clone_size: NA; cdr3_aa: SVSNGQTHQPQH
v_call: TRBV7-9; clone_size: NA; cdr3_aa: ASSEVLAGALGGEQY
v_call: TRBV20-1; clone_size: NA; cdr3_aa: SALDSPNSPLH
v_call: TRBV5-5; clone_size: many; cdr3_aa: ASSLPYEQY
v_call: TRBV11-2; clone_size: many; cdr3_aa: ASSLDQVGGYT
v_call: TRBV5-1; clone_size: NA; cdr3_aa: ASSSEGQGNTEAF
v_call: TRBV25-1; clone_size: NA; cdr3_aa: AGSEGGDSPLH
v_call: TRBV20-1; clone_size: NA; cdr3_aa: SAPNSLSYEQY
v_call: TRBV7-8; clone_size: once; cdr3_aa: ASSHRLAGGDTGELF
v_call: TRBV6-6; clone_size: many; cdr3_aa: ASQGGWETQY
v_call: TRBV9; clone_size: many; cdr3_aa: ASSVAGAGGTDTQY
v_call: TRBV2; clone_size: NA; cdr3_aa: ASSETGTGELF
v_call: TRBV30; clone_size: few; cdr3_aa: AWSGRGSDTQY
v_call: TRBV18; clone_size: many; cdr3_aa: ASSPWTLNREQY
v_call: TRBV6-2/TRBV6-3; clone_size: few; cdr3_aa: ASRRGAMNTEAF
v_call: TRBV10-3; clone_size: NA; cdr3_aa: AIRDDRWVDNEQY
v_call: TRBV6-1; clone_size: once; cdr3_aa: ASRGQGNFAMRETQY